This TCR beta chain was profiled in a study of shared clonotypes between healthy human individuals. Clones were sequenced by immunoSEQ multiplex PCR, and TCRdb holds only the in-frame ones, with some missing. The sample yields more than 2,000,000 clones, approximately 93% seen once. The sequence came from a man between 18 and 35 years old in good health. Some clones in this sample may be carry-over from other donors' samples. The sequenced sample consisted of naive CD4+ T cells from PBMCs. Specified subset: CD45RA+ positively selected.

The CDR3: CASSKYGRESYNEQFF. Written as DNA, the CDR3 is TGTGCCAGCAGCAAATATGGCAGGGAGTCCTACAATGAGCAGTTCTTC. The rearrangement joins TRBV21-1 to TRBJ2-1. TRBV21-1 is designated a pseudogene. The CDR3 has 16 amino acids.